Sequencing of this T cell receptor (beta chain) was carried out in a study of T-cell reconstitution after alpha-beta-depleted transplantation in children. CDR1 and CDR2 from the germline V gene are MGHRA and YSYEKL. This CDR3 is built from 19 residues. The V gene end was trimmed by 3 bases and the J gene end by 2 bases; junction bases not matched to a gene: 17. Unique molecular identifiers tagged the TCRbeta library. One entry per CDR3 protein, called by TCRdb with MiXCR from the PCR reads. The sample yields 700,000 to 850,000 distinct CDR3 sequences, around 15% seen once. This clonotype was picked up many times. Its specificity is not known. Findings and limits, study-wide: As was reported, about two months after transplant, alpha-beta T cells came from several hundred expanded graft clones.

V and J are TRBV4-1 and TRBJ2-7; 9 bases line up with TRBD2. The TCR was taken from a male patient between 5 and 17 years old who had a stem cell transplant for acute lymphoblastic leukemia, so the T cells may come from the graft donor. Sample: PBMCs, mostly from graft donor cells, taken 360 days after TCRalphabeta/CD19-depleted stem cell transplant. The CDR3 spells CASSQWRTLSGSKTYEQYF. CDR3 coding DNA: TGCGCCAGCAGCCAGTGGAGGACACTTAGCGGGAGTAAGACCTACGAGCAGTACTTC.